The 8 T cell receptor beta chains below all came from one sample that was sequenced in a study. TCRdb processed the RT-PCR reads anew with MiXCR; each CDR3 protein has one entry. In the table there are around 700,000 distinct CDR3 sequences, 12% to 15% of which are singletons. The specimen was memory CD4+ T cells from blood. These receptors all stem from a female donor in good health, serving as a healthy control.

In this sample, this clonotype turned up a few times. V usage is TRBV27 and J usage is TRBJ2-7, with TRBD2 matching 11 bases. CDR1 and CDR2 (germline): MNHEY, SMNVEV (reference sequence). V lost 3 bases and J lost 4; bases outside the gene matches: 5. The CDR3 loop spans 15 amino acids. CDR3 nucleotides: TGTGCCAGCAGTTTCAGGACTAGCGGGTGGTACGAGCAGTACTTC. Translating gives CASSFRTSGWYEQYF.

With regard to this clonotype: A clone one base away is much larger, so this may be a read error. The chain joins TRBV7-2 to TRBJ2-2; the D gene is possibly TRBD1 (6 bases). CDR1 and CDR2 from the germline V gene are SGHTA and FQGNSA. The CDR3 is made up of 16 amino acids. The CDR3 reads CPSSFGGHANTGELFF. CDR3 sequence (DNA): TGTCCCAGCAGCTTTGGGGGACACGCGAACACCGGGGAGCTGTTTTTT.

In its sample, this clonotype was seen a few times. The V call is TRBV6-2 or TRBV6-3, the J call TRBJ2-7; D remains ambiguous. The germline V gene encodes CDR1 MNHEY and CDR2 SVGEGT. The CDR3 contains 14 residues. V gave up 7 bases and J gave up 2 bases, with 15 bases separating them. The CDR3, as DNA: TGTGCCAGCAAAAAACCCGGTTCTCCCTACGAGCAGTACTTC. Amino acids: CASKKPGSPYEQYF.

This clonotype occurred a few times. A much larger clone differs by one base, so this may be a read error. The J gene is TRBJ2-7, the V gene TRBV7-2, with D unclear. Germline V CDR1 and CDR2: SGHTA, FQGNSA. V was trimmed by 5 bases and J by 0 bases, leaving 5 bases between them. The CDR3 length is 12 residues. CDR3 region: CASSPYSYEQYF. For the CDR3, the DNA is TGTGCCAGCAGCCCCTACTCCTACGAGCAGTACTTC. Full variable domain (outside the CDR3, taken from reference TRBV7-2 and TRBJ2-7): GAGVSQSPSNKVTEKGKDVELRCDPISGHTALYWYRQSLGQGLEFLIYFQGNSAPDKSGLPSDRFSAERTGGSVSTLTIQRTQQEDSAVYLCASSPYSYEQYFGPGTRLTVT.

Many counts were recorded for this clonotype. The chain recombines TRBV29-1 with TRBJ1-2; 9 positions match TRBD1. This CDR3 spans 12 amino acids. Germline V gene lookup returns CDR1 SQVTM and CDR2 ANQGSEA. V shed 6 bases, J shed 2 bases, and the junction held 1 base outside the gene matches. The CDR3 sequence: CSVGTGNYGYTF. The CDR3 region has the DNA TGCAGCGTCGGGACAGGGAACTATGGCTACACCTTC.

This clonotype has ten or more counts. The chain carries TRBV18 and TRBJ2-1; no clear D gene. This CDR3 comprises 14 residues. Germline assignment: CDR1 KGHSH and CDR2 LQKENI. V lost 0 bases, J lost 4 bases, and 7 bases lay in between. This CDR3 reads CASSPPVGYNEQFF. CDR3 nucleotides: TGTGCCAGCTCACCACCGGTCGGATACAATGAGCAGTTCTTC.

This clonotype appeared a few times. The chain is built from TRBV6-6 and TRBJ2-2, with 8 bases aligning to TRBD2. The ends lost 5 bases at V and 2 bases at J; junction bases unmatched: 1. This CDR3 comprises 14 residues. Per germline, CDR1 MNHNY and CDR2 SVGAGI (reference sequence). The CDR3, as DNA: TGTGCCAGCAGTGCGGGGGGCAACACCGGGGAGCTGTTTTTT. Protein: CASSAGGNTGELFF.

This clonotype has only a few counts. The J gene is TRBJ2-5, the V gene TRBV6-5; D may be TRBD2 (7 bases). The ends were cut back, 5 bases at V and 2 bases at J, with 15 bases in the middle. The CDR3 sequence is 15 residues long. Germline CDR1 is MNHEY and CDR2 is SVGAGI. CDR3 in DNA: TGTGCCAGCAGTGTTCAGGGGAGGGGTCAAGAGACCCAGTACTTC. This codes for CASSVQGRGQETQYF.